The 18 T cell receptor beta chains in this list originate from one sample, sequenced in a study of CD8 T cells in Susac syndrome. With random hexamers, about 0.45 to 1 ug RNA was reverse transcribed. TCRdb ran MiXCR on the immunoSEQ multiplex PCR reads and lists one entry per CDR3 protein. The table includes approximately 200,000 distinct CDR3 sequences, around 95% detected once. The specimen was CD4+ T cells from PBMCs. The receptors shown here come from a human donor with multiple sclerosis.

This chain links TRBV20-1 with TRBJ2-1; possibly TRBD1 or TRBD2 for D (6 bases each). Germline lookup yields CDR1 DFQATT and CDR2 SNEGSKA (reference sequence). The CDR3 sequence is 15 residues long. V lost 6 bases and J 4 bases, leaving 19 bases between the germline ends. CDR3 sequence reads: CSAPGGRTYYNEQFF. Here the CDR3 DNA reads TGCAGTGCCCCCGGGGGCAGGACGTATTACAATGAGCAGTTCTTC.

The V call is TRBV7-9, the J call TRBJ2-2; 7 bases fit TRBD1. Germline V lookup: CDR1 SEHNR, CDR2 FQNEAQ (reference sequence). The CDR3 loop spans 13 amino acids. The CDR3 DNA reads TGTGCGGCACAGGGGAGGAACACCGGGGAGCTGTTTTTT. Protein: CAAQGRNTGELFF.

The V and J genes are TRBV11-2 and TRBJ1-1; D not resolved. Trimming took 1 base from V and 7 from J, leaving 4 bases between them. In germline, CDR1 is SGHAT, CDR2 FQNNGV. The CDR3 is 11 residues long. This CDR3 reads CASSLGGEAFF. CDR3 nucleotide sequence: TGTGCCAGCAGCTTAGGAGGTGAAGCTTTCTTT.

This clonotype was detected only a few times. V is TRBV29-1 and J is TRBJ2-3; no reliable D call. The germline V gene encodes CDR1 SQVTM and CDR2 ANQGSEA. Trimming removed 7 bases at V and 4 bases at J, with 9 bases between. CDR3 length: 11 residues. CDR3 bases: TGCAGCGCCCCGGTTGCAGATACGCAGTATTTT. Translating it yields CSAPVADTQYF.

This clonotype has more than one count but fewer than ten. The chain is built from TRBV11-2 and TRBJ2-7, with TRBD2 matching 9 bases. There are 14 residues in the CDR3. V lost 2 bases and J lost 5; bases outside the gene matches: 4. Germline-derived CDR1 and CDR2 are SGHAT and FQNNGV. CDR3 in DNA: TGTGCCAGCAGCTTAAGAGTAGCGGGGGACGAGCAGTACTTC. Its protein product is CASSLRVAGDEQYF.

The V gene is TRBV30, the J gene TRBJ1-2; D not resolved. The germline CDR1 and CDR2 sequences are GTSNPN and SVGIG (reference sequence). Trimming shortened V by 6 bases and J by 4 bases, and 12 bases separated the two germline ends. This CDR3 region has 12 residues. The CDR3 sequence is CACQAGSYGYTF. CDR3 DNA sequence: TGTGCCTGTCAAGCGGGGTCCTATGGCTACACCTTC. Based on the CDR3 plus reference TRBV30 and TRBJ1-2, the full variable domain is SQTIHQWPATLVQPVGSPLSLECTVEGTSNPNLYWYRQAAGRGLQLLFYSVGIGQISSEVPQNLSASRPQDRQFILSSKKLLLSDSGFYLCACQAGSYGYTFGSGTRLTVV.

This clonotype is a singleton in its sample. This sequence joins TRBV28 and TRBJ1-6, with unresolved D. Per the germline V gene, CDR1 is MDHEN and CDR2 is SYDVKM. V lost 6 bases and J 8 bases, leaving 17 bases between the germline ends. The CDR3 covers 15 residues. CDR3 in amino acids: CASSHDTPVDSPLHF. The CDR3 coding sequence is TGTGCCAGCAGCCATGACACTCCCGTGGATTCACCCCTCCACTTT.

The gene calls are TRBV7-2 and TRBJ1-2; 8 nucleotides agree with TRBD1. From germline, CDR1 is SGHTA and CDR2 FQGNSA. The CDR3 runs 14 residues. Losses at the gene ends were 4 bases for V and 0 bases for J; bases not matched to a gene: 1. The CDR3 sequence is CASSWDRTNYGYTF. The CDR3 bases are TGTGCCAGCAGCTGGGACAGGACTAACTATGGCTACACCTTC. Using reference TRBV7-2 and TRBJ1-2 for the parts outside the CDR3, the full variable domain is GAGVSQSPSNKVTEKGKDVELRCDPISGHTALYWYRQSLGQGLEFLIYFQGNSAPDKSGLPSDRFSAERTGGSVSTLTIQRTQQEDSAVYLCASSWDRTNYGYTFGSGTRLTVV.

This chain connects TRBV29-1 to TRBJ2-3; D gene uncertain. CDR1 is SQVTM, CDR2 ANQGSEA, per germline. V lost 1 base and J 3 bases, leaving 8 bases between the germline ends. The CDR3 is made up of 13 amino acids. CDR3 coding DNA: TGCAGCGTTGAAGTTCCCGGAACAGATACGCAGTATTTT. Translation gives CSVEVPGTDTQYF.

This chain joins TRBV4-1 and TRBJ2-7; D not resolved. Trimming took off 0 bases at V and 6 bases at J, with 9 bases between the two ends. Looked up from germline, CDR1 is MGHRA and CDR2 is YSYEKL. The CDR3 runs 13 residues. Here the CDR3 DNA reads TGCGCCAGCAGCCAAGAGGTCGGGCTCGAGCAGTACTTC. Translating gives CASSQEVGLEQYF.

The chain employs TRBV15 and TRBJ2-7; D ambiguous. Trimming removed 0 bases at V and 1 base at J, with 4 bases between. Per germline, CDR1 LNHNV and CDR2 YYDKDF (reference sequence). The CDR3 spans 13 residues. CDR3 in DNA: TGTGCCACCAGCAGAGAGGAATCCTACGAGCAGTACTTC. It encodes CATSREESYEQYF.

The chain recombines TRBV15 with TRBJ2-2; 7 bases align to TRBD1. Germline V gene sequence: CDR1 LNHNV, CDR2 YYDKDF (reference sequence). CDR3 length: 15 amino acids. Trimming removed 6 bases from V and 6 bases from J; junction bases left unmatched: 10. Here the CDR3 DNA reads TGTGCCACCAGGCCCGGGACAGCTACCCCCGGGGAGCTGTTTTTT. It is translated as CATRPGTATPGELFF.

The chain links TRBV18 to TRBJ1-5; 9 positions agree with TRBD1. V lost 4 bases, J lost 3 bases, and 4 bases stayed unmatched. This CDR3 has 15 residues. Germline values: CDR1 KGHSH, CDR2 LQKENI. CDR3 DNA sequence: TGTGCCAGCTCACAGGACAGGGGTGTCAATCAGCCCCAGCATTTT. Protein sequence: CASSQDRGVNQPQHF.

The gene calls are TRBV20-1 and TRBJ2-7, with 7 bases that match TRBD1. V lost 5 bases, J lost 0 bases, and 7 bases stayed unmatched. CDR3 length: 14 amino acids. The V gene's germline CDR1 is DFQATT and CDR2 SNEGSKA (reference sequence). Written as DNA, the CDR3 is TGCAGTGCTGGGGACAGTGCCCTCTCCTACGAGCAGTACTTC. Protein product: CSAGDSALSYEQYF.

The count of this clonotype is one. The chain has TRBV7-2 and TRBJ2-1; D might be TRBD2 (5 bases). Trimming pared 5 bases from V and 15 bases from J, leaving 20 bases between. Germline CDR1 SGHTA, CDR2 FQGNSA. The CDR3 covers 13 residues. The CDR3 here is CASSLRSLGGWFF. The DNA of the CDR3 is TGTGCCAGCAGCCTCAGGTCACTAGGTGGATGGTTCTTC.

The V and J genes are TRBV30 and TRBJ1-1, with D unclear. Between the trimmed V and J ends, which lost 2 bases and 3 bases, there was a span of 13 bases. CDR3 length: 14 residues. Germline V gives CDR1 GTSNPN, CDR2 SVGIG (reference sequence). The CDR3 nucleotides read TGTGCCTGGAGTTCGATGACACCCTACACTGAAGCTTTCTTT. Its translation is CAWSSMTPYTEAFF.

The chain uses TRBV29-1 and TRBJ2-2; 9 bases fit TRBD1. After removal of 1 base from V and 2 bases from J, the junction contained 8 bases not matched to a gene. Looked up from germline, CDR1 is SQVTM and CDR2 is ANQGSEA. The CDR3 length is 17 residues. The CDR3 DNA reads TGCAGCGTTGAAGTTTGGTCACAGGGGGCTAACACCGGGGAGCTGTTTTTT. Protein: CSVEVWSQGANTGELFF.

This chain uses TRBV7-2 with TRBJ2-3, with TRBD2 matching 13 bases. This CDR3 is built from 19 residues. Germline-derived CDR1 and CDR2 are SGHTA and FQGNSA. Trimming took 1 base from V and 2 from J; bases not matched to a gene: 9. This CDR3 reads CASSLELPGLAGPTDTQYF. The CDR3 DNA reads TGTGCCAGCAGCTTAGAGCTCCCGGGACTAGCGGGGCCCACAGATACGCAGTATTTT.